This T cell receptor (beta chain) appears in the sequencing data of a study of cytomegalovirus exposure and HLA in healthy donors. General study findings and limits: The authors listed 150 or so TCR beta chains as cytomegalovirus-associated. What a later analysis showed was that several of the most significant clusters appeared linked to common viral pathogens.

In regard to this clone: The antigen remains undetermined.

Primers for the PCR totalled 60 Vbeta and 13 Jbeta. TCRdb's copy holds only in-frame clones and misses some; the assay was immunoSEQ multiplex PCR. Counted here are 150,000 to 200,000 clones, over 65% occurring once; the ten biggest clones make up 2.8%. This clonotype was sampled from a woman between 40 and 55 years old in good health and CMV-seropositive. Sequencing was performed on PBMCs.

CDR3 coding DNA: TGTGCCAGCACCTTAGGGGGGGTCGGACATACGCAGTATTTT. Amino acids: CASTLGGVGHTQYF. This chain uses TRBV27 with TRBJ2-3; perhaps TRBD2 as D (7 bases). Trimming left V 7 bases short and J 7 bases short, with 18 bases between. This CDR3 region has 14 residues. From germline, CDR1 is MNHEY and CDR2 SMNVEV (reference sequence).